The rows below give T cell receptor beta chains drawn from one sample of a study of blood T cell repertoires in COVID-19. Assay: immunoSEQ multiplex PCR; the TCRdb copy retains only in-frame clones and omits some. The sample lists 250,000 to 350,000 clones, approximately 83% seen once, with approximately 14% in the top ten. Sequencing was performed on peripheral blood. The receptors come from a person aged 65 to 79 with COVID-19, enrolled during active disease. Each CDR3 is given with its conserved first and last residue. D genes are given only for firm matches. Only part of the rows carry a size: once, few, many, or a class if the clone is expanded.

d_call: .
v_call: TRBV7-9
clone_size: .
j_call: TRBJ2-5
cdr3_nt: TGTGCCAGCAGCCAGAGGGGGGGCACCCAAGAGACCCAGTACTTC
cdr3_aa: CASSQRGGTQETQYF

d_call: .
v_call: TRBV6-6
clone_size: .
j_call: TRBJ1-1
cdr3_nt: TGTGCCAGCAGTCCGACGAGGACAGAGGGTTTCATGAACACTGAAGCTTTCTTT
cdr3_aa: CASSPTRTEGFMNTEAFF

d_call: TRBD1
v_call: TRBV27
clone_size: .
j_call: TRBJ2-4
cdr3_nt: TGTGCCAGCACCAGAACCCGGGGACAGCCTCAGTACTTC
cdr3_aa: CASTRTRGQPQYF

d_call: .
v_call: TRBV19
clone_size: .
j_call: TRBJ1-6
cdr3_nt: TGTGCCAGTAGTTACAGGTCCGACAATTCACCCCTCCACTTT
cdr3_aa: CASSYRSDNSPLHF

d_call: .
v_call: TRBV20-1
clone_size: .
j_call: TRBJ1-1
cdr3_nt: TGCAGTGCCGCAGGGACTGAAGCTTTCTTT
cdr3_aa: CSAAGTEAFF

d_call: .
v_call: TRBV7-2
clone_size: .
j_call: TRBJ1-1
cdr3_nt: TGTGCCAGCAGCTTGAGGGGAGGTAGCACTGAAGCTTTCTTT
cdr3_aa: CASSLRGGSTEAFF

d_call: .
v_call: TRBV18
clone_size: .
j_call: TRBJ1-5
cdr3_nt: TGTGCCAGCGCTACAGTGGGTCAGAATCAGCCCCAGCATTTT
cdr3_aa: CASATVGQNQPQHF

d_call: .
v_call: TRBV9
clone_size: .
j_call: TRBJ2-1
cdr3_nt: TGTGCCAGCAGCGGGGGACTGGGGTACAATGAGCAGTTCTTC
cdr3_aa: CASSGGLGYNEQFF

d_call: .
v_call: TRBV27
clone_size: .
j_call: TRBJ1-6
cdr3_nt: TGTGCCAGCAGTTTCTCGACAGCTAGCTCCTATAATTCACCCCTCCACTTT
cdr3_aa: CASSFSTASSYNSPLHF

d_call: .
v_call: TRBV29-1
clone_size: .
j_call: TRBJ2-1
cdr3_nt: TGCAGCGTTGAATTGATGATAGCGATAAGCTCCTACAATGAGCAGTTCTTC
cdr3_aa: CSVELMIAISSYNEQFF

d_call: .
v_call: TRBV14
clone_size: .
j_call: TRBJ2-6
cdr3_nt: TGTGCCAGCAGCCATCTCCAGGGCGGTCCCGGGGCCAACGTCCTGACTTTC
cdr3_aa: CASSHLQGGPGANVLTF

d_call: TRBD1
v_call: TRBV10-3
clone_size: .
j_call: TRBJ2-5
cdr3_nt: TGTGCCATCAGTGAGTCGACAGGGTTTCAAGAGACCCAGTACTTC
cdr3_aa: CAISESTGFQETQYF

d_call: .
v_call: TRBV2
clone_size: .
j_call: TRBJ2-5
cdr3_nt: TGTGCCAGCACACTCAGGGGCCAAGAGACCCAGTACTTC
cdr3_aa: CASTLRGQETQYF

d_call: .
v_call: TRBV28
clone_size: .
j_call: TRBJ2-7
cdr3_nt: TGTGCCAGCGTGGTCCGGGGGGCAGGGTTCCACGAGCAGTACTTC
cdr3_aa: CASVVRGAGFHEQYF

d_call: .
v_call: TRBV19
clone_size: .
j_call: TRBJ1-6
cdr3_nt: TGTGCCAGTAGGGCGGGGTATAATTCACCCCTCCACTTT
cdr3_aa: CASRAGYNSPLHF

d_call: TRBD2
v_call: TRBV28
clone_size: .
j_call: TRBJ2-2
cdr3_nt: TGTGCCATCCCGGGGGGGGACCCGGGACTAGCGGGAGGGCCAGTCACCGGGGAGCTGTTTTTT
cdr3_aa: CAIPGGDPGLAGGPVTGELFF

d_call: TRBD1
v_call: TRBV7-9
clone_size: .
j_call: TRBJ1-2
cdr3_nt: TGTGCCAGCAGCCGGGACAGGGTCTCGAGCTACACCTTC
cdr3_aa: CASSRDRVSSYTF

d_call: .
v_call: TRBV4-1
clone_size: .
j_call: TRBJ1-2
cdr3_nt: TGCGCCAGCAGCCAAGAAATGATATCCGGGAGGTCTTATGGCTACACCTTC
cdr3_aa: CASSQEMISGRSYGYTF

d_call: TRBD1
v_call: TRBV5-5
clone_size: once
j_call: TRBJ1-2
cdr3_nt: TGTGCCAGCAGCGATCAGGGGGCGGATACTTATGGCTACACCTTC
cdr3_aa: CASSDQGADTYGYTF

d_call: TRBD2
v_call: TRBV7-3
clone_size: .
j_call: TRBJ2-1
cdr3_nt: TGTGCCAGCAGCGCAAGGGCGCGGGAGAGGCAGTTCTTC
cdr3_aa: CASSARARERQFF

d_call: TRBD1
v_call: TRBV5-6
clone_size: few
j_call: TRBJ2-7
cdr3_nt: TGTGCCAGCAGCTTAGAACAGGGGTCCTACGAGCAGTACTTC
cdr3_aa: CASSLEQGSYEQYF

d_call: TRBD2
v_call: TRBV6-2/TRBV6-3
clone_size: .
j_call: TRBJ2-2
cdr3_nt: TGTGCCAGCAGCGGACTAGCGGGAGCCGGGGAGCTGTTTTTT
cdr3_aa: CASSGLAGAGELFF

d_call: .
v_call: TRBV18
clone_size: .
j_call: TRBJ2-3
cdr3_nt: TGTGCCAGCTCACCTGTTCGGTCTTCTAGCACAGATACGCAGTATTTT
cdr3_aa: CASSPVRSSSTDTQYF

d_call: .
v_call: TRBV5-1
clone_size: .
j_call: TRBJ2-7
cdr3_nt: TGCGCCAGCCGCGAAAGACAGGCTTACGAGCAGTACTTC
cdr3_aa: CASRERQAYEQYF

d_call: .
v_call: TRBV19
clone_size: .
j_call: TRBJ2-3
cdr3_nt: TGTGCCAGTAGTATAACGGGGACACCAGGCACAGATACGCAGTATTTT
cdr3_aa: CASSITGTPGTDTQYF

d_call: .
v_call: TRBV7-2
clone_size: .
j_call: TRBJ1-5
cdr3_nt: TGTGCCAGCAGCTTACGGGCAGGGGAAAATCAGCCCCAGCATTTT
cdr3_aa: CASSLRAGENQPQHF

d_call: TRBD1
v_call: TRBV14
clone_size: once
j_call: TRBJ2-3
cdr3_nt: TGTGCCAGCAGCCTCAGACAGGGTGGTGCGCAGTATTTT
cdr3_aa: CASSLRQGGAQYF

d_call: TRBD1
v_call: TRBV2
clone_size: .
j_call: TRBJ1-6
cdr3_nt: TGTGCCAGCGTCCGGACAGGGGTGGGCTCACCCCTCCACTTT
cdr3_aa: CASVRTGVGSPLHF

d_call: .
v_call: TRBV25-1
clone_size: .
j_call: TRBJ2-1
cdr3_nt: TGTGCCAGCAGTGACGGGAGGCCTGGGGGCTTCTACAATGAGCAGTTCTTC
cdr3_aa: CASSDGRPGGFYNEQFF

d_call: TRBD1
v_call: TRBV19
clone_size: .
j_call: TRBJ1-6
cdr3_nt: TGTGCCAGTAGTATAGGGCAGGGGGCGAATTCACCCCTCCACTTT
cdr3_aa: CASSIGQGANSPLHF

d_call: .
v_call: TRBV5-4
clone_size: .
j_call: TRBJ2-2
cdr3_nt: TGTGCCAGCAGCCCCCAGGGCGGGGGCGGTGGCACCGGGGAGCTGTTTTTT
cdr3_aa: CASSPQGGGGGTGELFF

d_call: TRBD1
v_call: TRBV30
clone_size: .
j_call: TRBJ1-2
cdr3_nt: TGTGCCTGGAGCTGGGACAGGGATGGCTACACCTTC
cdr3_aa: CAWSWDRDGYTF

d_call: .
v_call: TRBV19
clone_size: .
j_call: TRBJ1-5
cdr3_nt: TGTGCCAGTACCAGTGGGGGGGAGGCCCAGCCCCAGCATTTT
cdr3_aa: CASTSGGEAQPQHF

d_call: TRBD1
v_call: TRBV28
clone_size: .
j_call: TRBJ2-7
cdr3_nt: TGTGCCAGCAGTTGGGGACAGGGTAACGAGCAGTACTTC
cdr3_aa: CASSWGQGNEQYF

d_call: TRBD1
v_call: TRBV5-4
clone_size: .
j_call: TRBJ2-5
cdr3_nt: TGTGCCAGCAGCTTGCGGGACAGGGAAGAGACCCAGTACTTC
cdr3_aa: CASSLRDREETQYF

d_call: .
v_call: TRBV2
clone_size: few
j_call: TRBJ2-1
cdr3_nt: TGTGCCAGCAGTGCCTTGACATACTCCTACAATGAGCAGTTCTTC
cdr3_aa: CASSALTYSYNEQFF

d_call: .
v_call: TRBV28
clone_size: .
j_call: TRBJ1-5
cdr3_nt: TGTGCCAGCAGTTTCGAAGGCCAGGGCAATCAGCCCCAGCATTTT
cdr3_aa: CASSFEGQGNQPQHF

d_call: .
v_call: TRBV2
clone_size: .
j_call: TRBJ1-5
cdr3_nt: TGTGCCAGCAGTGAAGCCTTCGCGGGGAGTCAGCCCCAGCATTTT
cdr3_aa: CASSEAFAGSQPQHF

d_call: TRBD2
v_call: TRBV7-2
clone_size: .
j_call: TRBJ2-1
cdr3_nt: TGTGCCAGCAGCTCAAGGACTAGCAGTATTTACAATGAGCAGTTCTTC
cdr3_aa: CASSSRTSSIYNEQFF

d_call: .
v_call: TRBV9
clone_size: many
j_call: TRBJ2-5
cdr3_nt: TGTGCCAGCAGCGCATCAGGGAGGACAGAGACCCAGTACTTC
cdr3_aa: CASSASGRTETQYF

d_call: .
v_call: TRBV5-4
clone_size: .
j_call: TRBJ1-2
cdr3_nt: TGTGCCAGCAGCTTGTACGGGGTTTCCTATGGCTACACCTTC
cdr3_aa: CASSLYGVSYGYTF

d_call: .
v_call: TRBV6-5
clone_size: .
j_call: TRBJ2-1
cdr3_nt: TGTGCCAGCACCCACATAGGACTCGAGAATGAGCAGTTCTTC
cdr3_aa: CASTHIGLENEQFF

d_call: .
v_call: TRBV5-6
clone_size: .
j_call: TRBJ1-5
cdr3_nt: TGTGCCAGCAGCTTGGGTACAGGCTATAGCAATCAGCCCCAGCATTTT
cdr3_aa: CASSLGTGYSNQPQHF

d_call: TRBD1
v_call: TRBV5-5
clone_size: .
j_call: TRBJ1-4
cdr3_nt: TGTGCCAGCAGCCCAGGACAGGGAACTATAAATGAAAAACTGTTTTTT
cdr3_aa: CASSPGQGTINEKLFF

d_call: .
v_call: TRBV6-2/TRBV6-3
clone_size: .
j_call: TRBJ1-5
cdr3_nt: TGTGCCAGCAGTGACATTGATCCCGGCCACAATCAGCCCCAGCATTTT
cdr3_aa: CASSDIDPGHNQPQHF

d_call: .
v_call: TRBV5-1
clone_size: few
j_call: TRBJ1-1
cdr3_nt: TGCGCCAGCAGCCGCGACTCTTACACTGAAGCTTTCTTT
cdr3_aa: CASSRDSYTEAFF

d_call: .
v_call: TRBV5-1
clone_size: few
j_call: TRBJ1-4
cdr3_nt: TGCGCCAGCAGCCCGGGGACACACGATTCTGAAAAACTGTTTTTT
cdr3_aa: CASSPGTHDSEKLFF

d_call: .
v_call: TRBV18
clone_size: .
j_call: TRBJ1-3
cdr3_nt: TGTGCCAGCTCACCCCAGGATTCCTCTGGAAACACCATATATTTT
cdr3_aa: CASSPQDSSGNTIYF

d_call: .
v_call: TRBV5-1
clone_size: .
j_call: TRBJ2-2
cdr3_nt: TGCGCCAGCAGCTTGGGGACTGCCGGGGAGCTGTTTTTT
cdr3_aa: CASSLGTAGELFF

d_call: TRBD1
v_call: TRBV7-9
clone_size: .
j_call: TRBJ1-5
cdr3_nt: TGTGCCAGCAGCTCCGACAGGGCGCAGAATCAGCCCCAGCATTTT
cdr3_aa: CASSSDRAQNQPQHF

d_call: .
v_call: TRBV28
clone_size: .
j_call: TRBJ1-5
cdr3_nt: TGTGCCAGCAGATCTGAAGGGGTTAGCAATCAGCCCCAGCATTTT
cdr3_aa: CASRSEGVSNQPQHF

d_call: .
v_call: TRBV28
clone_size: .
j_call: TRBJ1-5
cdr3_nt: TGTGCCACCCGGACGGGGAATAGCAATCAGCCCCAGCATTTT
cdr3_aa: CATRTGNSNQPQHF